A selection of T cell receptor beta chains follows, all from one sample in a study of PD-L1 blockade in urothelial cancer. Some clones are missing from TCRdb's copy, which holds only in-frame ones; the method was immunoSEQ multiplex PCR. The top ten clones hold 4.5% to 5.5% of a sample with tens of thousands of clones, 80% to 85% of them seen once. The input for sequencing was PBMCs, taken around atezolizumab (anti-PD-L1) treatment. The receptors shown here come from a man between 65 and 79 years old with urothelial cancer. The CDR3 runs from the conserved cysteine through the conserved F or W. Each record gives: CDR3 length, V gene, J gene, CDR3 protein.

len: 17; v_gene: TRBV18; j_gene: TRBJ2-4; CDR3aa: CASSHPASGEAKNIQYF
len: 14; v_gene: TRBV5-1; j_gene: TRBJ1-3; CDR3aa: CASSPRTAGNTIYF
len: 15; v_gene: TRBV7-8; j_gene: TRBJ1-2; CDR3aa: CASSLELTANYGYTF
len: 18; v_gene: TRBV4-2; j_gene: TRBJ2-2; CDR3aa: CASSQEEYTGTNTGELFF
len: 14; v_gene: TRBV6-6; j_gene: TRBJ2-1; CDR3aa: CATMDSGSRTEQFF
len: 15; v_gene: TRBV4-1; j_gene: TRBJ2-4; CDR3aa: CASSQDRGSQGIQYF
len: 15; v_gene: TRBV19; j_gene: TRBJ2-1; CDR3aa: CASRGLAGGENEQFF
len: 16; v_gene: TRBV28; j_gene: TRBJ2-7; CDR3aa: CASSLGFAGGFREQYF
len: 16; v_gene: TRBV7-9; j_gene: TRBJ1-3; CDR3aa: CASSYWSRGRGNTIYF
len: 14; v_gene: TRBV28; j_gene: TRBJ1-5; CDR3aa: CASSPDSSNQPQHF
len: 15; v_gene: TRBV7-2; j_gene: TRBJ1-5; CDR3aa: CASSLKLTDSQPQHF
len: 19; v_gene: TRBV30; j_gene: TRBJ1-2; CDR3aa: CAWSGGVGAGIKDYYGYTF
len: 15; v_gene: TRBV5-1; j_gene: TRBJ1-2; CDR3aa: CASSSSGTGVYGYTF
len: 16; v_gene: TRBV11-2; j_gene: TRBJ2-1; CDR3aa: CASSLVSGSVYNEQFF
len: 16; v_gene: TRBV6-5; j_gene: TRBJ1-3; CDR3aa: CASSYGQGYSGNTIYF
len: 14; v_gene: TRBV28; j_gene: TRBJ1-1; CDR3aa: CASTLPGGNTEAFF
len: 15; v_gene: TRBV5-1; j_gene: TRBJ2-1; CDR3aa: CASSLAQGNYNEQFF
len: 13; v_gene: TRBV5-5; j_gene: TRBJ1-1; CDR3aa: CASSLSSNTEAFF
len: 13; v_gene: TRBV5-4; j_gene: TRBJ2-7; CDR3aa: CASSLVGASEQYF
len: 15; v_gene: TRBV5-1; j_gene: TRBJ1-1; CDR3aa: CASSSTGGGKAEAFF
len: 14; v_gene: TRBV5-1; j_gene: TRBJ1-1; CDR3aa: CASSWSEVNTEAFF
len: 18; v_gene: TRBV5-7; j_gene: TRBJ1-5; CDR3aa: CASSLKSGTGGPNQPQHF
len: 15; v_gene: TRBV27; j_gene: TRBJ1-5; CDR3aa: CASKRILASNQPQHF
len: 15; v_gene: TRBV18; j_gene: TRBJ2-1; CDR3aa: CASSPTSGGYNEQFF
len: 14; v_gene: TRBV28; j_gene: TRBJ1-2; CDR3aa: CASSFPSEVGRYTF
len: 15; v_gene: TRBV2; j_gene: TRBJ2-1; CDR3aa: CASSGGRERGNEQFF
len: 16; v_gene: TRBV4-1; j_gene: TRBJ1-2; CDR3aa: CASSPRDTEPNYGYTF
len: 12; v_gene: TRBV19; j_gene: TRBJ1-1; CDR3aa: CASSPAGGYAFF
len: 18; v_gene: TRBV10-2; j_gene: TRBJ2-1; CDR3aa: CASSELFGRTSGRNEQFF
len: 16; v_gene: TRBV4-1; j_gene: TRBJ2-7; CDR3aa: CASSQESGSPHYEQYF
len: 11; v_gene: TRBV5-6; j_gene: TRBJ2-2; CDR3aa: CASSLLGELFF
len: 14; v_gene: TRBV29-1; j_gene: TRBJ1-2; CDR3aa: CSVEGVGGNYGYTF
len: 14; v_gene: TRBV5-1; j_gene: TRBJ2-7; CDR3aa: CASSPLQGAYEQYF
len: 12; v_gene: TRBV5-4; j_gene: TRBJ2-1; CDR3aa: CASSSGNNEQFF
len: 17; v_gene: TRBV4-2; j_gene: TRBJ1-1; CDR3aa: CASSQVRGRGPSTEAFF
len: 17; v_gene: TRBV25-1; j_gene: TRBJ2-3; CDR3aa: CASSELGGPTRTDTQYF
len: 13; v_gene: TRBV6-5; j_gene: TRBJ2-7; CDR3aa: CASSTDRVYEQYF
len: 14; v_gene: TRBV28; j_gene: TRBJ2-7; CDR3aa: CASREDRLSHEQYF
len: 15; v_gene: TRBV7-8; j_gene: TRBJ2-7; CDR3aa: CASSLSGTSTYEQYF
len: 17; v_gene: TRBV18; j_gene: TRBJ2-3; CDR3aa: CASSLFRPGQNVDTQYF
len: 14; v_gene: TRBV5-1; j_gene: TRBJ2-1; CDR3aa: CASSVSGIYNEQFF
len: 13; v_gene: TRBV5-6; j_gene: TRBJ1-4; CDR3aa: CASSLILNEKLFF
len: 15; v_gene: TRBV9; j_gene: TRBJ2-3; CDR3aa: CASTWSGSSTDTQYF
len: 15; v_gene: TRBV9; j_gene: TRBJ2-3; CDR3aa: CASSAGGGRTDTQYF
len: 15; v_gene: TRBV27; j_gene: TRBJ2-3; CDR3aa: CASSFIAGRTDTQYF
len: 15; v_gene: TRBV28; j_gene: TRBJ2-5; CDR3aa: CASRRTSGRPGTQYF
len: 14; v_gene: TRBV6-5; j_gene: TRBJ2-7; CDR3aa: CASSEGQGVYEQYF
len: 16; v_gene: TRBV28; j_gene: TRBJ1-5; CDR3aa: CASSQLQGQGAQPQHF
len: 17; v_gene: TRBV4-1; j_gene: TRBJ2-2; CDR3aa: CASSQPYRGLNTGELFF
len: 15; v_gene: TRBV6-5; j_gene: TRBJ1-4; CDR3aa: CASSYSPGSGEKLFF
len: 12; v_gene: TRBV6-5; j_gene: TRBJ1-5; CDR3aa: CASRTGGQPQHF
len: 16; v_gene: TRBV28; j_gene: TRBJ2-3; CDR3aa: CASSSFLAGGTLTQYF
len: 16; v_gene: TRBV7-6; j_gene: TRBJ2-1; CDR3aa: CASSLAGGPLYNEQFF
len: 16; v_gene: TRBV7-3; j_gene: TRBJ2-2; CDR3aa: CASSFSGTSGTGELFF
len: 16; v_gene: TRBV27; j_gene: TRBJ1-2; CDR3aa: CASSLRAGLRRDGYTF
len: 15; v_gene: TRBV6-1; j_gene: TRBJ2-1; CDR3aa: CASSWASGNNNEQFF